The clone carrying this TCR beta chain was seen many times. No antigen is known for it. V lost 5 bases to trimming and J lost 3 bases, with 17 bases between them. Germline V gene lookup returns CDR1 SGHTA and CDR2 FQGNSA. This CDR3 has 15 amino acids. This entry belongs to a study of regulatory T cells in long-lasting Graves disease. The study's findings and limits: Persistent disease was characterized by preferential usage of TRBV28, TRBJ1-2 and TRBJ2-5.

To make TCR beta libraries, researchers used iRepertoire HTBI primers and Arm-PCR of CDR3 regions. TCRdb reprocessed the multiplex PCR reads with MiXCR, giving one entry per CDR3 protein. The sample includes about 240,000 distinct CDR3 sequences, 20% to 25% of them seen just once. The time point was: newly diagnosed GD, antithyroid drugs for less than 3 months. The TCR library was made from RNA extracted from PBMCs. Guidelines of the American Thyroid Association were used to diagnose Graves' disease. The receptor comes from a female donor with Graves disease. The sequenced sample was peripheral blood mononuclear cells (PBMCs), obtained at new diagnosis, from a patient treated with antithyroid drugs. This chain links TRBV7-2 with TRBJ2-7; tentative D call: TRBD1 (6 bases). CDR3 residues: CASSATGSLFYEQYF. The CDR3 DNA follows: TGTGCCAGCAGCGCCACAGGGTCTTTATTCTACGAGCAGTACTTC.